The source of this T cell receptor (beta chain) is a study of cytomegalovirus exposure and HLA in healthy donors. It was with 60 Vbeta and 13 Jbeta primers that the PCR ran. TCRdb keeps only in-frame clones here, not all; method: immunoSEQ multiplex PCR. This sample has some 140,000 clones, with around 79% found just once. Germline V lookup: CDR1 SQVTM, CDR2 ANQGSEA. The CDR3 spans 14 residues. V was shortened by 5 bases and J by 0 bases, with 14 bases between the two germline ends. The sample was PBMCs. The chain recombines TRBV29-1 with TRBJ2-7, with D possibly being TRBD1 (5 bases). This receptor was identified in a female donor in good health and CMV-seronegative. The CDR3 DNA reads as TGCAGCGTTTACGACAGCTCCTCCTCCTACGAGCAGTACTTC. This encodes CSVYDSSSSYEQYF.